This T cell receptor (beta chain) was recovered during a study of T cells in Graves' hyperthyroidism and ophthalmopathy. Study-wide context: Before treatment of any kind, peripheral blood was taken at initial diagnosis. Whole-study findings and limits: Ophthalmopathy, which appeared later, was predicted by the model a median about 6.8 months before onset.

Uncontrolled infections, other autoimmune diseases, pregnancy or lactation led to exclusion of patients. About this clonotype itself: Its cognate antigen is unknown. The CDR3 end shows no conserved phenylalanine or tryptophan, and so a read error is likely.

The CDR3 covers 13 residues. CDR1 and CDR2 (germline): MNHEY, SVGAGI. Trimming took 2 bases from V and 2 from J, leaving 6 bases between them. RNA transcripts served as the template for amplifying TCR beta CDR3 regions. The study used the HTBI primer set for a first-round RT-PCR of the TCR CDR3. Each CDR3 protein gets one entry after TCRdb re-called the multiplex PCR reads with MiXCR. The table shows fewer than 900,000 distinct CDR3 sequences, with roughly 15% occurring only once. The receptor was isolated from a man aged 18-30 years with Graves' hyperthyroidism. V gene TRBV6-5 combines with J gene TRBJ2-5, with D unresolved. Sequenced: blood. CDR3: CASSYAGQETQYS. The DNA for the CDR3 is TGTGCCAGCAGTTACGCCGGGCAAGAGACCCAGTACTCC.